The 16 T cell receptor beta chains reported below all come from one sample, sequenced in a study of blood T cell repertoires in COVID-19. Here immunoSEQ multiplex PCR was the method, and the copy in TCRdb shows in-frame clones only, minus some. The repertoire holds 70,000 to 80,000 clones, with almost 85% as singletons. The sequenced material came from peripheral blood. These receptors came from a man aged 50 to 59 with acute or convalescent COVID-19.

This clone was observed a few times. The rearrangement links TRBV2 to TRBJ1-6; no clear D. Germline assignment: CDR1 SNHLY and CDR2 FYNNEI. Trimming stripped 3 bases from V and 8 bases from J, with 8 bases between. CDR3 size: 13 residues. The CDR3, as DNA: TGTGCCAGCAGTGAGGGCGCGCATTCACCCCTCCACTTT. Its translation: CASSEGAHSPLHF. Using reference TRBV2 and TRBJ1-6 for the parts outside the CDR3, the full variable domain is EPEVTQTPSHQVTQMGQEVILRCVPISNHLYFYWYRQILGQKVEFLVSFYNNEISEKSEIFDDQFSVERPDGSNFTLKIRSTKLEDSAMYFCASSEGAHSPLHFGNGTRLTVT.

J is TRBJ1-1 and V is TRBV7-8; possibly TRBD1 for D (5 bases). The germline CDR1 and CDR2 sequences are SGHVS and FQNEAQ. The CDR3 is 15 residues long. V lost 1 base and J 5 bases, leaving 14 bases between the germline ends. The CDR3: CASSLEGALGTEAFF. In nucleotides, the CDR3 is TGTGCCAGCAGCTTAGAAGGGGCTTTAGGAACTGAAGCTTTCTTT.

In its sample, this clone was seen a few times. The J gene is TRBJ1-1, the V gene TRBV5-1; 8 nucleotides align to TRBD1. The CDR3 extends over 15 amino acids. In germline, CDR1 is SGHRS, CDR2 YFSETQ. The V segment lost 0 bases and the J segment 4 bases; nucleotides outside the gene matches: 5. The CDR3 sequence is CASSLDGQGRTEAFF. CDR3 DNA: TGCGCCAGCAGCTTGGACGGACAGGGACGCACTGAAGCTTTCTTT. Full variable domain (remainder filled in from reference TRBV5-1 and TRBJ1-1): KAGVTQTPRYLIKTRGQQVTLSCSPISGHRSVSWYQQTPGQGLQFLFEYFSETQRNKGNFPGRFSGRQFSNSRSEMNVSTLELGDSALYLCASSLDGQGRTEAFFGQGTRLTVV.

This clone came up a few times. The V call is TRBV4-1, the J call TRBJ1-6; TRBD1 matches at 7 bases. After removal of 4 bases from V and 7 bases from J, the junction contained 10 bases not matched to a gene. The CDR3 contains 16 residues. Germline-derived CDR1 and CDR2 are MGHRA and YSYEKL. The CDR3 DNA follows: TGCGCCAGCAGCCTCCGGGACAGAGACGGAAATTCACCCCTCCACTTT. Protein: CASSLRDRDGNSPLHF.

This clone appeared once. The genes are TRBV7-2 and TRBJ2-3; TRBD1 matches 7 bases. CDR1 is SGHTA, CDR2 FQGNSA, per germline. The J segment lost 6 bases and the V segment lost 0 bases, leaving 6 bases of the junction unmatched. This CDR3 contains 15 residues. The CDR3 spells CASSLADRLLDTQYF. DNA of the CDR3: TGTGCCAGCAGCTTAGCGGACAGGTTGTTGGATACGCAGTATTTT.

This clone came up a few times. V usage is TRBV6-5 and J usage is TRBJ2-1; 9 bases match TRBD1. CDR1 MNHEY and CDR2 SVGAGI come from the germline V gene. Trimming removed 7 bases from V and 5 bases from J; junction bases left unmatched: 6. The CDR3 runs to 14 residues. The CDR3 reads CASNSQGANNEQFF. The CDR3, as DNA: TGTGCCAGCAACTCACAGGGGGCCAACAATGAGCAGTTCTTC.

The V and J genes are TRBV11-3 and TRBJ2-3, with a possible D match to TRBD2 (6 bases). Germline V gives CDR1 SGHNT, CDR2 YENEEA. The CDR3 has 15 amino acids. V shed 2 bases and J shed 1 base, with 10 bases lying between them. The CDR3 DNA reads TGTGCCAGCAGCTTAAGCCCGGGAGGCACAGATACGCAGTATTTT. Translation gives CASSLSPGGTDTQYF. The variable domain in full, with the rest retrieved from reference TRBV11-3 and TRBJ2-3, is EAGVVQSPRYKIIEKKQPVAFWCNPISGHNTLYWYLQNLGQGPELLIRYENEEAVDDSQLPKDRFSAERLKGVDSTLKIQPAELGDSAVYLCASSLSPGGTDTQYFGPGTRLTVL.

The chain links TRBV5-1 to TRBJ2-5, with D possibly TRBD1 on 7 matching bases. The V gene's germline CDR1 is SGHRS and CDR2 YFSETQ. V shed 0 bases and J shed 2 bases, with 17 bases lying between them. This CDR3 has 17 residues. The CDR3 bases are TGCGCCAGCAGCTTGGGCCGACTAGGGGGCGGGCAAGAGACCCAGTACTTC. Its translation: CASSLGRLGGGQETQYF.

This rearrangement joins TRBV3-1 (or the pseudogene TRBV3-2) to TRBJ2-1, with TRBD2 identical over 9 bases. Germline V gene lookup returns CDR1 LGHDT and CDR2 YNNKEL (reference sequence). The CDR3 has 14 amino acids. With 3 bases clipped from V and 6 bases from J, the junction kept 3 bases outside the gene matches. CDR3 loop: CASSQRGGLNEQFF. For the CDR3, the DNA is TGTGCCAGCAGCCAGCGGGGGGGACTCAATGAGCAGTTCTTC.

V is TRBV29-1 and J is TRBJ2-3, with D possibly matching TRBD2 (6 bases). Germline CDR1 reads SQVTM; CDR2 reads ANQGSEA. This CDR3 contains 15 residues. Between the trimmed V and J ends, which lost 8 bases and 9 bases, there was a span of 27 bases. The CDR3 region has the DNA TGCAGCATCCGGCACCGGGACCACCCGCGGGGCACGCAGTATTTT. Translated, it gives CSIRHRDHPRGTQYF.

The chain links TRBV18 to TRBJ2-3; 7 positions agree with TRBD1. The germline V gene encodes CDR1 KGHSH and CDR2 LQKENI. The CDR3 covers 14 residues. Trimming at V came to 8 bases and at J to 1 base, leaving 6 bases not matched to a gene. The CDR3 loop reads CASTPGQRTDTQYF. The DNA of the CDR3 is TGTGCCAGCACCCCGGGACAGCGCACAGATACGCAGTATTTT.

The genes are TRBV7-2 and TRBJ2-1; tentative D call: TRBD1 (7 bases). This CDR3 is built from 15 residues. V shed 1 base and J shed 5 bases, with 12 bases lying between them. CDR1 is SGHTA and CDR2 is FQGNSA in the germline V gene. The DNA for the CDR3 is TGTGCCAGCAGCTTAGTCGCCAGGGGGGACAATGAGCAGTTCTTC. It encodes CASSLVARGDNEQFF.

V usage is TRBV6-2 or TRBV6-3 and J usage is TRBJ1-2; maybe TRBD1 (6 bases). There are 14 residues in the CDR3. Germline CDR1 and CDR2: MNHEY and SVGEGT. V lost 6 bases to trimming and J lost 4 bases, with 15 bases between them. CDR3 bases: TGTGCCAGCAGCCCAAGGCAGGGGAGCTATGGCTACACCTTC. As protein: CASSPRQGSYGYTF.

J is TRBJ2-7 and V is TRBV19; 11 bases agree with TRBD1. Germline V lookup: CDR1 LNHDA, CDR2 SQIVND (reference sequence). The V segment lost 6 bases and the J segment 3 bases; nucleotides outside the gene matches: 4. This CDR3 region has 14 residues. The CDR3 loop is CASSGTGGNYEQYF. As DNA, the CDR3 is TGTGCCAGTAGCGGGACAGGGGGGAACTACGAGCAGTACTTC.

This clone was counted a single time. The chain carries TRBV5-4 and TRBJ2-2; D is possibly TRBD1 (6 bases). Germline V CDR1 and CDR2: SGHNT, YYREEE (reference sequence). The CDR3 consists of 15 residues. The V end was cut by 5 bases, the J end by 0 bases, with 11 bases between. CDR3: CASSWGHPNTGELFF. The DNA for the CDR3 is TGTGCCAGCAGTTGGGGACATCCGAACACCGGGGAGCTGTTTTTT.

The chain carries TRBV20-1 and TRBJ2-7; D might be TRBD2 (5 bases). With 4 bases removed from V and 0 bases from J, the gap between germline ends came to 16 bases. From germline, CDR1 is DFQATT and CDR2 SNEGSKA (reference sequence). The CDR3 loop spans 15 amino acids. The CDR3 sequence is CSANEARGPSYEQYF. In nucleotides, the CDR3 is TGCAGTGCTAATGAGGCCCGAGGGCCCTCCTACGAGCAGTACTTC.